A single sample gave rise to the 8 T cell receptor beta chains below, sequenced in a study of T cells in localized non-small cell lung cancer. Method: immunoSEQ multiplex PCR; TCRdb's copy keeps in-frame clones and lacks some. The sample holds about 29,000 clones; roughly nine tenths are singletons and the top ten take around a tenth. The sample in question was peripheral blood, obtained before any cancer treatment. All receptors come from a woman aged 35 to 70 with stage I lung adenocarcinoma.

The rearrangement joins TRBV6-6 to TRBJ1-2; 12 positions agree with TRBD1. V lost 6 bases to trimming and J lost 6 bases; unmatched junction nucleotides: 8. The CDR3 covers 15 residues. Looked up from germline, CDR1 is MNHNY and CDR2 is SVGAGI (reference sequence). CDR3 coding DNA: TGTGCCAGCAGATCCGGGACAGGGGGCAGAGATGGCTACACCTTC. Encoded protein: CASRSGTGGRDGYTF.

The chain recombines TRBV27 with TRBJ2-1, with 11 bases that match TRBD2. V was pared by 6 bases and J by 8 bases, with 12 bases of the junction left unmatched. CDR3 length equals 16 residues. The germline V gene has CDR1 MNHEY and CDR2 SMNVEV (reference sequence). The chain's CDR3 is CASSSRGLAVNDEQFF. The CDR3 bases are TGTGCCAGCAGCTCCCGGGGACTAGCGGTGAACGATGAGCAGTTCTTC.

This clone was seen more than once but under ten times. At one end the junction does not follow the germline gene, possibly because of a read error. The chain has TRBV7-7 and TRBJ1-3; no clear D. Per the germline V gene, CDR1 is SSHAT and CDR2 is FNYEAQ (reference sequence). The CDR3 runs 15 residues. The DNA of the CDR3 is TGTGCTAGCAGCCGTGTCCTGAACTCTGGAAACACCATATATTTT. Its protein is CASSRVLNSGNTIYF.

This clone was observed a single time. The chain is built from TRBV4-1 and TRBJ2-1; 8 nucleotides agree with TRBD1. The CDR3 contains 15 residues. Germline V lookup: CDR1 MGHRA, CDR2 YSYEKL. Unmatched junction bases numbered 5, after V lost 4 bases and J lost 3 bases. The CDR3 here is CASSRGTGHYNEQFF. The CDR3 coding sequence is TGCGCCAGCAGCCGGGGGACAGGCCACTACAATGAGCAGTTCTTC.

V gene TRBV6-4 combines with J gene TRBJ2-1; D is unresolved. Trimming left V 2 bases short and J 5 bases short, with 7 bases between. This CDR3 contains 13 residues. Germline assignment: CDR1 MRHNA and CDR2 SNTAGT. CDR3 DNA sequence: TGTGCCAGCAGTGACACGTCAGACAATGAGCAGTTCTTC. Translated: CASSDTSDNEQFF.

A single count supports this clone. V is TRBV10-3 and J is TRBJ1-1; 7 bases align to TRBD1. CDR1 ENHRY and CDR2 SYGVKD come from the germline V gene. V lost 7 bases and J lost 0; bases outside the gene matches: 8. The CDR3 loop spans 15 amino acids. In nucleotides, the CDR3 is TGTGCCATCAAGGGAGGAGGGGGCATGAACACTGAAGCTTTCTTT. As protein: CAIKGGGGMNTEAFF.

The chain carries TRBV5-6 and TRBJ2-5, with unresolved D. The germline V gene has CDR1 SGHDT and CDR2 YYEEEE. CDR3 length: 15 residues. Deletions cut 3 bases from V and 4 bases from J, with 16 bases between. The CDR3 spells CASSSILLRGETQYF. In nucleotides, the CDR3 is TGTGCCAGCAGCTCAATACTACTACGAGGAGAGACCCAGTACTTC.

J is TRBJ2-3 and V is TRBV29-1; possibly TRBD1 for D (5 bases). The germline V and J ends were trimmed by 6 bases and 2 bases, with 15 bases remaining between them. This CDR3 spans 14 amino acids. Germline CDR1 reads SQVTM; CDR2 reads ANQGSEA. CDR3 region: CSVGRTLPTDTQYF. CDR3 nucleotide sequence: TGCAGCGTGGGCCGGACACTTCCCACAGATACGCAGTATTTT.